These 14 T cell receptor beta chains were sequenced from one sample in a study of shared clonotypes between healthy human individuals. TCRdb's table, derived via immunoSEQ multiplex PCR, lists solely in-frame clones and lacks some. The sample has 1.6 million or so clones, roughly 95% seen once. Source material: naive CD4+ T cells sorted from blood. Specified subset: CD45RA+ positively selected. The receptors were gathered from a man aged 25-45 years in good health.

This clone was seen once. The chain recombines TRBV19 with TRBJ2-5, with D perhaps being TRBD1 or TRBD2 (5 bases each). The CDR3 has 15 amino acids. V lost 6 bases, J lost 5 bases, and 19 bases lay in between. Looked up from germline, CDR1 is LNHDA and CDR2 is SQIVND (reference sequence). This CDR3 reads CASSLEGAGTETQYF. In DNA form, the CDR3 reads TGTGCCAGTAGCCTAGAAGGGGCAGGGACGGAGACCCAGTACTTC.

This sequence joins TRBV30 and TRBJ2-1; D is tentatively TRBD1 or TRBD2 (6 bases each). This CDR3 has 16 residues. The V and J ends lost 3 bases and 0 bases respectively, with 15 bases between them. Germline loops: CDR1 GTSNPN, CDR2 SVGIG (reference sequence). The CDR3 is CAWSRGGASSYNEQFF. The CDR3 region has the DNA TGTGCCTGGAGCAGGGGCGGGGCTAGCTCCTACAATGAGCAGTTCTTC.

The genes are TRBV5-4 and TRBJ1-1; the D is unclear. Per the germline V gene, CDR1 is SGHNT and CDR2 is YYREEE (reference sequence). There are 14 residues in the CDR3. Trimming took off 0 bases at V and 4 bases at J, with 10 bases between the two ends. CDR3 amino acids: CASSLEGRGTEAFF. The CDR3 bases are TGTGCCAGCAGCTTGGAAGGACGAGGCACTGAAGCTTTCTTT.

The gene calls are TRBV9 and TRBJ2-7; 10 bases are a match to TRBD2. The germline V gene has CDR1 SGDLS and CDR2 YYNGEE. This CDR3 comprises 14 residues. V trimming: 3 bases; J trimming: 2 bases; junction bases outside the gene matches: 2. CDR3 DNA: TGTGCCAGCAGCGCACTAGCGGGAACCTACGAGCAGTACTTC. Protein: CASSALAGTYEQYF.

Worth noting for this clone: The same CDR3 arises from other DNA sequences in this sample as well. The chain uses TRBV5-1 and TRBJ1-3; D is ambiguous. The CDR3 runs to 14 residues. Trimming left V 0 bases short and J 2 bases short, with 6 bases between. Germline V gene sequence: CDR1 SGHRS, CDR2 YFSETQ. The CDR3 loop reads CASSLDTAGNTIYF. The CDR3 nucleotides are TGCGCCAGCAGCTTGGATACCGCTGGAAACACCATATATTTT.

This rearrangement joins TRBV5-4 to TRBJ2-1; 9 positions agree with TRBD2. The CDR3 sequence is 16 residues long. V dropped 4 bases and J dropped 4; count of bases not matched to a gene: 9. In germline, CDR1 is SGHNT, CDR2 YYREEE (reference sequence). This CDR3 is CASSPGGSGRYNEQFF. CDR3 sequence (DNA): TGTGCCAGCAGCCCCGGCGGTAGCGGGAGATACAATGAGCAGTTCTTC. Drawing the rest from reference TRBV5-4 and TRBJ2-1, the complete variable domain is ETGVTQSPTHLIKTRGQQVTLRCSSQSGHNTVSWYQQALGQGPQFIFQYYREEENGRGNFPPRFSGLQFPNYSSELNVNALELDDSALYLCASSPGGSGRYNEQFFGPGTRLTVL.

This chain uses TRBV5-1 with TRBJ2-1; D ambiguous. This CDR3 spans 12 amino acids. Trimming removed 4 bases from V and 9 bases from J, with 11 bases in between. Germline CDR1 and CDR2: SGHRS and YFSETQ. The CDR3 DNA reads as TGCGCCAGCAGCGTAGACGGCATTGAGCAGTTCTTC. Its protein product is CASSVDGIEQFF. Using reference TRBV5-1 and TRBJ2-1 for the parts outside the CDR3, the full variable domain is KAGVTQTPRYLIKTRGQQVTLSCSPISGHRSVSWYQQTPGQGLQFLFEYFSETQRNKGNFPGRFSGRQFSNSRSEMNVSTLELGDSALYLCASSVDGIEQFFGPGTRLTVL.

This clone occurred once. The J gene is TRBJ2-3, the V gene TRBV5-6; D gene uncertain. The CDR3 is 14 amino acids. Germline CDR1 SGHDT, CDR2 YYEEEE. The V gene lost 0 bases and the J gene lost 4 bases, with 9 bases spanning the gap. The CDR3 nucleotides read TGTGCCAGCAGCTTGGTTGATTCTCCAGATACGCAGTATTTT. Translated: CASSLVDSPDTQYF.

The chain recombines TRBV13 with TRBJ2-1, with TRBD2 identical over 7 bases. Trimming removed 3 bases from V and 4 bases from J; junction bases left unmatched: 9. The CDR3 is made up of 16 amino acids. Germline V gives CDR1 PRHDT, CDR2 FYEKMQ (reference sequence). CDR3 protein: CASSFGTGTTYNEQFF. In nucleotides, the CDR3 is TGTGCCAGCAGCTTTGGGACCGGGACTACTTACAATGAGCAGTTCTTC.

This clone is a singleton in its sample. The chain joins TRBV14 to TRBJ2-7, with 10 nucleotides matching TRBD2. The CDR3 extends over 18 amino acids. Per the germline V gene, CDR1 is SGHDN and CDR2 is FVKESK. Trimming removed 4 bases from V and 1 base from J; junction bases left unmatched: 13. The CDR3 loop is CASSPSGLAGEVSYEQYF. CDR3 coding DNA: TGTGCCAGCAGCCCAAGTGGGCTAGCGGGAGAAGTTTCCTACGAGCAGTACTTC.

The V and J genes are TRBV7-3 and TRBJ2-5, with 8 bases identical to TRBD1. Germline V lookup: CDR1 SGHTA, CDR2 FQGTGA. With 5 bases clipped from V and 5 bases from J, the junction kept 10 bases outside the gene matches. CDR3 size: 15 residues. The CDR3: CASSARTGLGETQYF. The DNA of the CDR3 is TGTGCCAGCAGCGCCCGGACAGGGCTGGGGGAGACCCAGTACTTC.

The rearrangement uses TRBV10-2 and TRBJ2-1; 15 positions match TRBD2. The ends lost 11 bases at V and 3 bases at J; junction bases unmatched: 11. CDR3 length: 17 residues. The germline V gene has CDR1 WSHSY and CDR2 SAAADI. DNA of the CDR3: TGCGCCTTAAAACGGGGACTAGCGGGAGGCTTCTACAATGAGCAGTTCTTC. The encoded protein is CALKRGLAGGFYNEQFF.

CDR3 DNA sequence: TGTGCCAGCAGCTTGCAGGGGGTGGTCGGGGAGCTGTTTTTT. It specifies CASSLQGVVGELFF. The V gene is TRBV5-4, the J gene TRBJ2-2; 7 bases are shared with TRBD1. From germline, CDR1 is SGHNT and CDR2 YYREEE (reference sequence). With 1 base clipped from V and 7 bases from J, the junction kept 4 bases outside the gene matches. CDR3 size: 14 residues.

V and J are TRBV9 and TRBJ1-1, with D maybe TRBD1 (5 bases). V was clipped by 4 bases and J by 1 base, with 11 bases between them. The CDR3 is 14 amino acids. Germline-derived CDR1 and CDR2 are SGDLS and YYNGEE. In nucleotides, the CDR3 is TGTGCCAGCAGCCTGGGACCGAAGAACACTGAAGCTTTCTTT. Its protein is CASSLGPKNTEAFF.